The clone carrying this T cell receptor beta chain has only a few counts. The data stem from a study of blood T cell repertoires in COVID-19. Study background: There were acute and convalescent COVID-19 samples, and they came from the United States, Italy and Spain. Sample material is recorded as cDNA or gDNA derived from T cells, B-cell-depleted T cells, or PBMCs.

V lost 2 bases, J lost 7 bases, and 18 bases lay in between. The germline gives CDR1 SEHNR, CDR2 FQNEAQ (reference sequence). CDR3 length equals 15 residues. Authors' data handling: Nucleated cell number was recorded as an estimate derived from reference gene primer amplification. Sequenced by immunoSEQ multiplex PCR; TCRdb stores in-frame clones only, minus some. V and J calls and clone size are copied from that table; D and trimming were computed from the DNA. The table lists roughly 100,000 clones, 87% of them singletons. The receptor's source is a human donor in a cohort sampled during active COVID-19. The chain uses TRBV7-9 and TRBJ2-7, with D possibly matching TRBD2 (6 bases). What was sequenced was peripheral blood. The CDR3 DNA reads TGTGCCAGCAGCTTACATACGGGGGATGTGGGTGAGCAGTACTTC. Its translation: CASSLHTGDVGEQYF. The entire variable domain, with the rest obtained from reference TRBV7-9 and TRBJ2-7, is as follows: DTGVSQNPRHKITKRGQNVTFRCDPISEHNRLYWYRQTLGQGPEFLTYFQNEAQLEKSRLLSDRFSAERPKGSFSTLEIQRTEQGDSAMYLCASSLHTGDVGEQYFGPGTRLTVT.